These 27 T cell receptor beta chains originate from one sample sequenced in a study of graft-versus-host responses after intestinal transplantation. Lymphocytes (intraepithelial and lamina propria) were released by processing the graft tissue. This table comes from immunoSEQ multiplex PCR, and its TCRdb copy is limited to in-frame clones, with some not included. Among about 15,000 clones, about three fifths were seen once, and the ten largest hold 9.5% to 15%. The material was ileum tissue, obtained 524 days after transplant. These receptors all stem from a human patient who received an intestinal transplant, so some T cells may come from the graft donor.

The CDR3 here is CASSYAVTFQTNEKLFF. CDR3 in DNA: TGTGCCAGCAGCTACGCGGTAACCTTCCAAACTAATGAAAAACTGTTTTTT. This chain joins TRBV7-8 and TRBJ1-4; D uncertain. The V gene lost 4 bases and the J gene lost 1 base, with 16 bases spanning the gap. The germline V gene encodes CDR1 SGHVS and CDR2 FQNEAQ. This CDR3 is built from 17 residues.

The chain employs TRBV7-2 and TRBJ1-2; 10 nucleotides line up with TRBD1. Germline V gives CDR1 SGHTA, CDR2 FQGNSA. This CDR3 comprises 15 residues. Trimming removed 4 bases from V and 2 bases from J; junction bases left unmatched: 4. The DNA for the CDR3 is TGTGCCAGCAGCTCGATGGGACAGGGGAACTATGGCTACACCTTC. Amino acids: CASSSMGQGNYGYTF.

The gene calls are TRBV27 and TRBJ2-2; perhaps TRBD2 as D (6 bases). CDR3 length equals 13 residues. The V and J ends lost 2 bases and 6 bases respectively, with 7 bases between them. Germline lookup yields CDR1 MNHEY and CDR2 SMNVEV (reference sequence). In DNA, the CDR3 is TGTGCCAGCAGTTTAGGAGGGCCCGGGGAGCTGTTTTTT. Translation: CASSLGGPGELFF.

This clone occurred a few times. The J gene is TRBJ1-3, the V gene TRBV4-3; D not resolved. Trimming took 0 bases from V and 3 from J, leaving 15 bases between them. The germline V gene encodes CDR1 LGHNA and CDR2 YSLEER. This CDR3 has 17 amino acids. This CDR3 reads CASSQDPGSLVGNTIYF. The DNA of the CDR3 is TGCGCCAGCAGCCAAGATCCGGGGAGCCTTGTTGGAAACACCATATATTTT.

This clone has more than one count but fewer than ten. CDR3 in amino acids: CASSQDGTGTDTQYF. CDR3 DNA sequence: TGTGCCAGCAGCCAAGACGGAACAGGTACAGATACGCAGTATTTT. The chain links TRBV4-2 to TRBJ2-3, with D perhaps matching TRBD1 (5 bases). The CDR3 has 15 amino acids. Trimming took 0 bases from V and 3 from J, leaving 10 bases between them. The germline V gene has CDR1 LGHNA and CDR2 YNFKEQ.

The chain joins TRBV18 to TRBJ1-1; TRBD1 matches 7 bases. The CDR3 loop spans 15 amino acids. CDR1 is KGHSH and CDR2 is LQKENI in the germline V gene. The V and J ends lost 6 bases and 0 bases, in that order; junction bases with no gene match: 7. The chain's CDR3 is CASSPTGQLNTEAFF. Here the CDR3 DNA reads TGTGCCAGCTCCCCGACGGGACAGCTGAACACTGAAGCTTTCTTT.

The rearrangement links TRBV2 to TRBJ2-1, with 9 bases lining up with TRBD2. CDR1 is SNHLY and CDR2 is FYNNEI in the germline V gene. Trimming cost V 8 bases and J 10 bases; bases outside gene matches: 6. The CDR3 has 12 residues. CDR3 protein: CASGTTSGEQFF. CDR3 nucleotides: TGTGCCAGCGGAACTACTAGCGGGGAGCAGTTCTTC.

This clone showed up just a few times. This sequence joins TRBV18 and TRBJ1-3; 7 nucleotides match TRBD1. Looked up from germline, CDR1 is KGHSH and CDR2 is LQKENI. V lost 3 bases and J lost 4; bases outside the gene matches: 9. This CDR3 comprises 16 residues. CDR3 DNA sequence: TGTGCCAGCTCACCCCTGGCAGGGGGAGGAGGAAACACCATATATTTT. Translated, it gives CASSPLAGGGGNTIYF.

The chain joins TRBV4-1 to TRBJ1-2, with 9 bases fitting TRBD1. The V segment lost 0 bases and the J segment 4 bases; nucleotides outside the gene matches: 3. This CDR3 contains 15 residues. Germline-derived CDR1 and CDR2 are MGHRA and YSYEKL. DNA for the CDR3: TGCGCCAGCAGCCAAGACTGGACAGGGGTCTATGGCTACACCTTC. Residues: CASSQDWTGVYGYTF.

The rearrangement uses TRBV7-8 and TRBJ1-5; a weak D match, TRBD1 (5 bases). CDR3 length: 14 residues. Germline V gives CDR1 SGHVS, CDR2 FQNEAQ. V lost 3 bases and J 7 bases, leaving 13 bases between the germline ends. CDR3: CASSFAGLGQPQHF. The DNA of the CDR3 is TGTGCCAGCAGCTTCGCAGGGTTGGGGCAGCCCCAGCATTTT.

Sample share makes this clone medium-sized. V and J are TRBV19 and TRBJ1-2, with 7 bases that match TRBD1. From germline, CDR1 is LNHDA and CDR2 SQIVND (reference sequence). The CDR3 has 16 amino acids. V lost 5 bases, J lost 8 bases, and 17 bases stayed unmatched. CDR3: CASSVLRDSPSLGYTF. The CDR3 bases are TGTGCCAGTAGTGTCCTCCGGGACAGCCCTTCATTAGGCTACACCTTC.

This clone was found once. The genes are TRBV5-1 and TRBJ1-2; D gene ambiguous. V lost 3 bases and J lost 6, with 9 bases in between. Germline loops: CDR1 SGHRS, CDR2 YFSETQ. The length of the CDR3 is 12 residues. The CDR3 DNA sequence: TGCGCCAGCAGCTGGGAGACTGATGGCTACACCTTC. It specifies CASSWETDGYTF.

Concerning this clone: The same CDR3 also results from other DNA sequences found in this sample. The chain links TRBV7-2 to TRBJ2-5; weak D call: TRBD1 (6 bases). The CDR3 runs to 13 residues. CDR1 and CDR2 (germline): SGHTA, FQGNSA. V lost 1 base and J 4 bases, leaving 7 bases between the germline ends. CDR3 protein: CASSLGRGETQYF. CDR3 in DNA: TGTGCCAGCAGCTTAGGCAGGGGAGAGACCCAGTACTTC.

The chain joins TRBV25-1 to TRBJ2-1; 11 bases match TRBD2. The CDR3 is 15 residues long. The junction had 6 bases not matched to a gene; V was cut back by 2 bases and J by 9 bases. CDR1 MGHDK and CDR2 SYGVNS come from the germline V gene. This CDR3 reads CASSEVASGGTEQFF. For the CDR3, the DNA is TGTGCCAGCAGTGAAGTGGCTAGCGGGGGGACTGAGCAGTTCTTC.

A few counts support this clone. This sequence joins TRBV5-1 and TRBJ1-2; perhaps TRBD1 as D (5 bases). V shed 0 bases and J shed 6 bases, with 12 bases lying between them. The CDR3 contains 14 residues. Germline V CDR1 and CDR2: SGHRS, YFSETQ. CDR3 sequence reads: CASSLESGLDGYTF. The CDR3 nucleotides are TGCGCCAGCAGCTTGGAATCAGGGCTCGATGGCTACACCTTC.

This chain links TRBV30 with TRBJ2-4; 9 nucleotides align to TRBD1. Per the germline V gene, CDR1 is GTSNPN and CDR2 is SVGIG (reference sequence). V dropped 2 bases and J dropped 0; count of bases not matched to a gene: 11. The CDR3 length is 18 residues. CDR3 in DNA: TGTGCCTGGAGTACGGGACAGGGAGTGATTCTAGCCAAAAACATTCAGTACTTC. It encodes CAWSTGQGVILAKNIQYF.

The chain recombines TRBV4-3 with TRBJ2-7, with D possibly TRBD1 on 5 matching bases. Germline values: CDR1 LGHNA, CDR2 YSLEER. The CDR3 has 15 amino acids. The V and J ends lost 2 bases and 2 bases respectively, with 13 bases between them. This CDR3 is CASSQLQGEAYEQYF. The CDR3, as DNA: TGCGCCAGCAGCCAACTCCAGGGTGAGGCCTACGAGCAGTACTTC.

This chain uses TRBV5-8 with TRBJ2-5; D perhaps matches TRBD2 (7 bases). The CDR3 has 16 amino acids. Germline V gene data show CDR1 as SGHTS and CDR2 as YDEGEE. V dropped 1 base and J dropped 4 bases, with 17 bases sitting between them. The CDR3: CASSLPRLARGETQYF. As DNA, the CDR3 is TGTGCCAGCAGCTTGCCCCGACTAGCCAGGGGAGAGACCCAGTACTTC.

The chain joins TRBV6-6 to TRBJ2-7; perhaps TRBD2 as D (5 bases). V was clipped by 2 bases and J by 6 bases, with 5 bases between them. CDR3 length: 11 amino acids. CDR1 is MNHNY, CDR2 SVGAGI, per germline (reference sequence). The CDR3 sequence: CASSYTSEQYF. CDR3 coding DNA: TGTGCCAGCAGTTACACTAGCGAGCAGTACTTC.

This clone was seen a single time. The V call is TRBV5-1, the J call TRBJ1-1, with a possible D match to TRBD1 (5 bases). Germline assignment: CDR1 SGHRS and CDR2 YFSETQ. With 4 bases removed from V and 3 bases from J, the gap between germline ends came to 16 bases. The CDR3 runs 15 residues. CDR3 amino acids: CASSPRQGGDTEAFF. Here the CDR3 DNA reads TGCGCCAGCAGCCCGAGGCAGGGAGGGGACACTGAAGCTTTCTTT.

The rearrangement uses TRBV10-3 and TRBJ2-7, with TRBD2 matching 9 bases. Germline loops: CDR1 ENHRY, CDR2 SYGVKD. The CDR3 consists of 14 residues. After removal of 6 bases from V and 1 base from J, the junction contained 4 bases not matched to a gene. CDR3: CAIRRGGASYEQYF. The CDR3 nucleotides read TGTGCCATCAGGCGCGGGGGGGCTTCCTACGAGCAGTACTTC.

The rearrangement uses TRBV6-5 and TRBJ2-2; 10 bases match TRBD1. The germline V gene has CDR1 MNHEY and CDR2 SVGAGI. After removal of 5 bases from V and 3 bases from J, the junction contained 3 bases not matched to a gene. The CDR3 runs to 15 residues. In DNA, the CDR3 is TGTGCCAGCAGTATAGGGACAGGGGACACCGGGGAGCTGTTTTTT. Protein sequence: CASSIGTGDTGELFF.

This sequence joins TRBV2 and TRBJ2-1; 9 bases fit TRBD1. Trimming took 6 bases from V and 6 from J; bases not matched to a gene: 3. Germline CDR1 and CDR2: SNHLY and FYNNEI. The CDR3 sequence is 13 residues long. CDR3 region: CASRTGGLNEQFF. The DNA of the CDR3 is TGTGCCAGCAGGACAGGGGGGCTCAATGAGCAGTTCTTC.

This chain uses TRBV7-8 with TRBJ2-1; D may be TRBD2 (7 bases). Trimming left V 5 bases short and J 7 bases short, with 15 bases between. The V gene's germline CDR1 is SGHVS and CDR2 FQNEAQ. The CDR3 totals 14 residues. CDR3 in amino acids: CASSLKGGQNEQFF. Here the CDR3 DNA reads TGTGCCAGCAGCCTAAAGGGGGGGCAGAATGAGCAGTTCTTC.

Comment on this clone: Within the sample, other DNA sequences also encode this same CDR3. CDR3 region: CSVVGGTYEQYF. The DNA for the CDR3 is TGCAGCGTTGTGGGGGGGACCTACGAGCAGTACTTC. The rearrangement links TRBV29-1 to TRBJ2-7, with TRBD2 matching 7 bases. The V gene's germline CDR1 is SQVTM and CDR2 ANQGSEA. V lost 4 bases and J lost 2; bases outside the gene matches: 2. The CDR3 is 12 residues long.

The chain combines TRBV27 with TRBJ2-3, with D possibly being TRBD1 (6 bases). The V end was cut by 0 bases, the J end by 4 bases, with 20 bases between. The length of the CDR3 is 18 residues. Germline V gene lookup returns CDR1 MNHEY and CDR2 SMNVEV (reference sequence). CDR3 DNA sequence: TGTGCCAGCAGTTTATCTGAACAGGGAGAGGGTCCCGCAGATACGCAGTATTTT. It specifies CASSLSEQGEGPADTQYF.

This clone occurred a few times. This chain joins TRBV7-2 and TRBJ2-1; the D gene is possibly TRBD2 (7 bases). V gave up 3 bases and J gave up 4 bases, with 13 bases separating them. The germline gives CDR1 SGHTA, CDR2 FQGNSA. This CDR3 region has 15 residues. The DNA for the CDR3 is TGTGCCAGCAGCTTGTCGGGGGGCGAATACAATGAGCAGTTCTTC. This codes for CASSLSGGEYNEQFF.